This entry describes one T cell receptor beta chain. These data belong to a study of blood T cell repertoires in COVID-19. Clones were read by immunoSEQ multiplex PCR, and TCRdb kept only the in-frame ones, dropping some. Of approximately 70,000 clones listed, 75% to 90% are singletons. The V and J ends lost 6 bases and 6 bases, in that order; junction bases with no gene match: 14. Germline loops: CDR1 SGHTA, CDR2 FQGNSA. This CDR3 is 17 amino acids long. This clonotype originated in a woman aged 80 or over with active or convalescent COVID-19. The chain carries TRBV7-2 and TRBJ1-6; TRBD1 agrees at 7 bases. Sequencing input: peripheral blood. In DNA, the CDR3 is TGTGCCAGCAGAGATCGGGACAGCCAACACCCTAATTCACCCCTCCACTTT. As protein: CASRDRDSQHPNSPLHF.